Here is one T cell receptor (beta chain) with its context. Repertoires were generated with immunoSEQ multiplex PCR, while TCRdb's copy carries only in-frame clones and drops some. The sample has about 97,000 clones, about 93% seen once. The sample originates from a study of graft-versus-host responses after intestinal transplantation. Study as a whole: Tacrolimus plus steroids were given to all recipients for 3 to 4 years, preceded by anti-thymocyte globulin induction.

Germline V lookup: CDR1 WSHSY, CDR2 SAAADI. Trimming took 5 bases from V and 0 from J, leaving 7 bases between them. The CDR3 extends over 14 amino acids. This TCR was recovered from a human patient who received an intestinal transplant, so some T cells may come from the graft donor. Sequences were derived from PBMCs, sampled approximately 420 days after intestinal transplant. The chain has TRBV10-2 and TRBJ2-2; D possibly corresponds to TRBD2 (5 bases). The CDR3: CASSQAANTGELFF. CDR3 DNA: TGCGCCAGCAGTCAAGCGGCGAACACCGGGGAGCTGTTTTTT.